This T cell receptor beta chain was recorded in a study of cytomegalovirus exposure and HLA in healthy donors. Turning to this clone: What it binds is unknown.

The ends were cut back, 5 bases at V and 8 bases at J, with 12 bases in the middle. Germline CDR1 is LNHDA and CDR2 is SQIVND (reference sequence). The CDR3 runs 12 residues. Vbeta (60) and Jbeta (13) primers were used in the PCR. This table comes from immunoSEQ multiplex PCR, and its TCRdb copy is limited to in-frame clones, with some not included. The sample includes around 120,000 clones, around 80% seen only once; the top ten take under 0.3%. Study-wide findings and caveats: Earlier analysis yielded a pattern in which most TCR beta V segments were productive about 90% or about 30% of the time. The CMV antigen specificity of three CMV-associated chains was confirmed through in vitro analysis. As a later analysis showed, a missense DCLRE1C variant was linked to trimming of TCR beta V- and J-genes. In a later analysis, a genetic analysis reported fewer productive-TCR N-insertions in an Asian-associated ancestry cluster than the cohort average.

The sequenced material came from PBMCs. The gene calls are TRBV19 and TRBJ1-2; a weak D match, TRBD1 (6 bases). This clonotype was sampled from a man aged 45-65 years in good health and CMV-seronegative. The CDR3: CASSSDRRGYTF. In nucleotides, the CDR3 is TGTGCCAGTAGTTCCGACAGGCGCGGCTACACCTTC.